Listed below are T cell receptor beta chains from one sample, sequenced in a study of multiple sclerosis patients with progressive multifocal leukoencephalopathy. TCRdb keeps only in-frame clones here, not all; method: immunoSEQ multiplex PCR. The sample carries around 28,000 clones, more than 75% recorded once. Material: PBMCs. Receptors originate from a human donor with multiple sclerosis. CDR3s include the opening cysteine and the closing phenylalanine or tryptophan. The order of the fields is D gene, J gene, V gene, CDR3 length, clone size, CDR3 protein, CDR3 DNA. A D gene is named only where the DNA matches it firmly. Not every row has a clone size; where given, it reads once, few, many or a size class.

NA TRBJ1-4 TRBV19 13 few CASEEGGHEKLFF TGTGCCAGTGAAGAGGGAGGACATGAAAAACTGTTTTTT
NA TRBJ2-1 TRBV29-1 14 NA CSVLRYRGEDEQFF TGCAGCGTCCTCCGTTACCGGGGTGAGGATGAGCAGTTCTTC
NA TRBJ1-4 TRBV5-1 16 few CASSIAPQGSQEKLFF TGCGCCAGCAGCATTGCTCCACAGGGATCGCAGGAAAAACTGTTTTTT
TRBD2 TRBJ2-1 TRBV7-9 16 NA CASSLGERGGRNEQFF TGTGCCAGCAGCTTAGGGGAGCGGGGGGGCAGAAATGAGCAGTTCTTC
TRBD1 TRBJ2-7 TRBV29-1 13 NA CSARDRSSYEQYF TGCAGCGCCAGGGACAGGAGCTCCTACGAGCAGTACTTC
NA TRBJ2-7 TRBV7-2 15 NA CASSSDLGTYHEQYF TGTGCCAGCAGCTCAGATTTGGGGACTTACCACGAGCAGTACTTC
NA TRBJ1-5 TRBV4-1 15 NA CASSQEELFNQPQHF TGCGCCAGCAGCCAAGAAGAGTTGTTCAATCAGCCCCAGCATTTT
NA TRBJ1-1 TRBV5-1 13 NA CASSLAGQGEAFF TGCGCCAGCAGCTTGGCTGGGCAGGGCGAAGCTTTCTTT
NA TRBJ1-6 TRBV27 15 NA CASLSLSSYNSPLHF TGTGCCAGCCTTAGTCTTAGCTCCTATAATTCACCCCTCCACTTT
TRBD1 TRBJ2-7 TRBV11-3 16 NA CASSLNAGTGRDEQYF TGTGCCAGCAGCTTAAACGCCGGGACAGGGCGCGACGAGCAGTACTTC
NA TRBJ1-5 TRBV10-3 15 few CAISESSGDALAQHF TGTGCCATCAGTGAGTCGTCGGGGGATGCATTGGCCCAGCATTTT
TRBD1 TRBJ1-2 TRBV2 18 NA CASSAGGEINIVYYGYTF TGTGCCAGCAGCGCAGGGGGGGAAATTAACATAGTGTACTATGGCTACACCTTC
NA TRBJ2-1 TRBV7-7 13 NA CASSLGSYNEQFF TGTGCTAGCAGCTTAGGTTCGTACAATGAGCAGTTCTTC
NA TRBJ2-6 TRBV10-3 16 NA CAISESGGAGANVLTF TGTGCCATCAGTGAGAGTGGCGGGGCTGGGGCCAACGTCCTGACTTTC
NA TRBJ1-2 TRBV28 15 NA CASSFTGLTNYGYTF TGTGCCAGCAGTTTCACAGGGCTGACTAACTATGGCTACACCTTC
TRBD1 TRBJ2-3 TRBV18 15 NA CASSPRDRYADTQYF TGTGCCAGCTCACCACGGGACAGATATGCAGATACGCAGTATTTT
TRBD1 TRBJ1-2 TRBV9 13 once CASSVTGAYGYTF TGTGCCAGCAGCGTAACAGGGGCCTATGGCTACACCTTC